This TCR beta chain was captured in a study of blood T cell repertoires in COVID-19. About the study: Sites across the United States, Italy and Spain contributed samples from acute and convalescent COVID-19. The cDNA or gDNA used as material had been derived from T cells, B-cell-depleted T cells, or PBMCs.

Methods used by the authors: It was from reference gene primer amplification that nucleated cell counts were estimated. This table comes from immunoSEQ multiplex PCR, and its TCRdb copy is limited to in-frame clones, with some not included. V, J and clone size are taken as reported in that table, and D and trimming were inferred from the DNA itself. The repertoire holds roughly 140,000 clones, with around 80% as singletons. The germline gives CDR1 GTSNPN, CDR2 SVGIG (reference sequence). The V gene lost 2 bases and the J gene lost 4 bases, with 11 bases spanning the gap. The CDR3 covers 14 residues. The chain uses TRBV30 and TRBJ1-4; D gene ambiguous. Sequenced: peripheral blood. The clonotype comes from a man aged 55 to 70 with acute or convalescent COVID-19. This CDR3 reads CAWSSGRVNEKLFF. In DNA, the CDR3 is TGTGCCTGGAGTTCGGGGAGGGTTAATGAAAAACTGTTTTTT.